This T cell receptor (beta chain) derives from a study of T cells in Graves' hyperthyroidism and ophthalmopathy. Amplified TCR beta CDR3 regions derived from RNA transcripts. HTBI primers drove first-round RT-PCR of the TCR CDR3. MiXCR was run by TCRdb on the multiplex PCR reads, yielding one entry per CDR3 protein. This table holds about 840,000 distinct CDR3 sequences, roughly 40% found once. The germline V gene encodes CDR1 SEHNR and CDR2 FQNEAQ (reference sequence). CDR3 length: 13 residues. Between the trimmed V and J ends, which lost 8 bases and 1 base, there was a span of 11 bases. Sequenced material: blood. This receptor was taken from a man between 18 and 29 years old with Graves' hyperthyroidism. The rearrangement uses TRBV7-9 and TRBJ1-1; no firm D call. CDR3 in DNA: TGTGCCAGCTTTGCGGAGGGGAACACTGAAGCTTTCTTT. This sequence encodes CASFAEGNTEAFF.